Each of the 7 T cell receptor beta chains below was sequenced from the same sample in a study of shared T cell receptors in the human thymus. This table comes from immunoSEQ multiplex PCR, and its TCRdb copy is limited to in-frame clones, with some not included. Of roughly 500,000 clones listed, 75% to 80% are singletons. The sample also formed part of further work on human thymus T cells.

The sample consisted of thymocytes. The receptor set was obtained from a boy younger than two with a congenital heart defect.

This chain joins TRBV2 and TRBJ2-3, with 7 bases that match TRBD2. V shed 6 bases and J 0 bases; nucleotides not matched to a gene: 3. This CDR3 is built from 14 residues. Germline V gene data show CDR1 as SNHLY and CDR2 as FYNNEI. The CDR3 DNA reads TGTGCCAGCAGGAGCGGGACCAGCACAGATACGCAGTATTTT. It codes for CASRSGTSTDTQYF.

This clone was seen a single time. CDR3: CASSVESGPDRTDTQYF. CDR3 bases: TGTGCCAGCAGCGTTGAGAGCGGGCCAGACCGCACAGATACGCAGTATTTT. The chain carries TRBV9 and TRBJ2-3; maybe TRBD2 (6 bases). The germline CDR1 and CDR2 sequences are SGDLS and YYNGEE. V dropped 2 bases and J dropped 1 base, with 17 bases sitting between them. There are 17 residues in the CDR3.

In its sample, this clone was seen once. This chain uses TRBV5-1 with TRBJ2-3, with D perhaps TRBD1 (5 bases). V shed 4 bases and J shed 6 bases, with 12 bases lying between them. Germline lookup yields CDR1 SGHRS and CDR2 YFSETQ. This CDR3 is built from 13 residues. CDR3 region: CASSELSGDTQYF. The CDR3 nucleotides read TGCGCCAGCAGCGAGCTTTCAGGGGATACGCAGTATTTT. Full variable domain (rest looked up from reference TRBV5-1 and TRBJ2-3): KAGVTQTPRYLIKTRGQQVTLSCSPISGHRSVSWYQQTPGQGLQFLFEYFSETQRNKGNFPGRFSGRQFSNSRSEMNVSTLELGDSALYLCASSELSGDTQYFGPGTRLTVL.

The CDR3 reads CASSSRGSSYNEQFF. In DNA, the CDR3 is TGTGCCAGCAGCTCCCGCGGGAGCTCCTACAATGAGCAGTTCTTC. The chain carries TRBV7-2 and TRBJ2-1; 7 bases align to TRBD2. The length of the CDR3 is 15 residues. V was clipped by 4 bases and J by 0 bases; unmatched bases: 3. CDR1 is SGHTA and CDR2 is FQGNSA in the germline V gene.

This rearrangement joins TRBV6-1 to TRBJ2-5; the D gene is possibly TRBD2 (5 bases). Germline assignment: CDR1 MNHNS and CDR2 SASEGT. The CDR3 has 12 residues. Trimming shortened V by 11 bases and J by 5 bases, and 15 bases separated the two germline ends. CDR3 bases: TGTGCCTCCCCCCGGGATCGCGAGACCCAGTACTTC. It encodes CASPRDRETQYF.

The V call is TRBV15, the J call TRBJ2-5, with 7 bases matching TRBD1. J lost 2 bases, V lost 1 base, and 4 bases had no gene match. The CDR3 runs 15 residues. Germline CDR1 is LNHNV and CDR2 is YYDKDF (reference sequence). The CDR3 DNA sequence: TGTGCCACCAGCAGAGGGGACAGCTCTCAAGAGACCCAGTACTTC. Translating gives CATSRGDSSQETQYF.

This clone was recorded only once. The chain carries TRBV21-1 and TRBJ1-5. TRBV21-1 is a recognized pseudogene. This CDR3 contains 14 residues. CDR3 amino acids: CASVRGGGNQPQHF. The CDR3 region has the DNA TGTGCCAGCGTCCGGGGAGGAGGGAATCAGCCCCAGCATTTT.